The entry below gives a single T cell receptor (beta chain) sequence along with its context. Antigen specificity is unknown. This sample was taken from a study of CD8+ T cells in alopecia areata. Study in general: Treatment of the treated patients consisted of oral tofacitinib, 5 to 10 mg twice daily.

Whole-study results and caveats: Resident alphabeta T-cell populations of normal skin are likewise subject to sequencing in scalp samples. Tofacitinib significantly brought down scalp clonality and expanded CD8+ clones among top 100.

CDR1 and CDR2 (germline): MNHNY, SVGAGI (reference sequence). This CDR3 spans 16 amino acids. The V segment lost 4 bases and the J segment 7 bases; nucleotides outside the gene matches: 11. Treatment indicated: oral pan-JAK inhibitor, 5-10 mg twice daily. The sequencing template was cDNA reverse transcribed from extracted RNA. Here immunoSEQ multiplex PCR was the method, and the copy in TCRdb shows in-frame clones only, minus some. This sample has about 140,000 clones, with around 86% found just once. The material sequenced was CD8+ T cells sorted from blood, taken at week 4, from a patient treated with tofacitinib. This receptor was identified in a human donor with alopecia areata. The chain recombines TRBV6-6 with TRBJ1-4, with 8 positions matching TRBD1. The CDR3 region has the DNA TGTGCCAGCAGTTCCGGACTCCAGGGGGCAAGTGAAAAACTGTTTTTT. It codes for CASSSGLQGASEKLFF.